The clone carrying this T cell receptor beta chain was recorded once. Clones were sequenced by immunoSEQ multiplex PCR, and TCRdb holds only the in-frame ones, with some missing. This sample yields under 55,000 clones, of which around 80% are seen a single time; more than 25% belongs to the top ten. Germline CDR1 LNHNV, CDR2 YYDKDF (reference sequence). CDR3 length: 16 residues. The V end was cut by 0 bases, the J end by 4 bases, with 13 bases between. These data belong to a study of blood T cell repertoires in COVID-19. The sequenced sample was peripheral blood. The source of this sequence is a man between 70 and 80 years old with acute or convalescent COVID-19. This chain uses TRBV15 with TRBJ1-3, with D unresolved. In DNA form, the CDR3 reads TGTGCCACCAGCAGAGATCCTCAGGCTTCCGGAAACACCATATATTTT. Translating it yields CATSRDPQASGNTIYF.